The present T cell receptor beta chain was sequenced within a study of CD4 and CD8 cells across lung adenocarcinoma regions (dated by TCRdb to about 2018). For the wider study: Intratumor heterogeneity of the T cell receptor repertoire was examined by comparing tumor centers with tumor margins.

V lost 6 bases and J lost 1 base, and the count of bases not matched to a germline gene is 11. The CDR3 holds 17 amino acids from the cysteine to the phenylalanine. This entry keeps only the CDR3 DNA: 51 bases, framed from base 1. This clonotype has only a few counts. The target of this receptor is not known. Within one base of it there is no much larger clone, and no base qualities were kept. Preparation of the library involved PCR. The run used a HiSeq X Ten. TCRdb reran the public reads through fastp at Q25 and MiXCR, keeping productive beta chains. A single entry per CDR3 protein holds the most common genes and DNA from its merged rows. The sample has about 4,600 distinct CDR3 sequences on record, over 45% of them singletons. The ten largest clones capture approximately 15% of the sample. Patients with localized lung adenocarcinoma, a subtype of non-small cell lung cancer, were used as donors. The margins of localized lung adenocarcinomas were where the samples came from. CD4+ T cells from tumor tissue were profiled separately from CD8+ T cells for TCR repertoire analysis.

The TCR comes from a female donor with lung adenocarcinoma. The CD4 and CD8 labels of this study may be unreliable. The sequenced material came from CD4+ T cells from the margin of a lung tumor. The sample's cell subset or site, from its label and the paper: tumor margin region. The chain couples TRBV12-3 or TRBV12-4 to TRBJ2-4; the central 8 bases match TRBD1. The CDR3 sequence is CASSPQDRGTAKNIQYF. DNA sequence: TGTGCCAGCAGCCCTCAAGACAGGGGAACGGCCAAAAACATTCAGTACTTC.